The entry below describes one T cell receptor (beta chain). V was pared by 6 bases and J by 2 bases, with 25 bases between. The CDR3 runs to 18 residues. CDR1 and CDR2 from the germline V gene are PRHDT and FYEKMQ (reference sequence). This sample is part of a study of control samples from healthy donors and cancer patients. Repertoires were generated with immunoSEQ multiplex PCR, while TCRdb's copy carries only in-frame clones and drops some. Of 90,000 to 150,000 clones detected, just over 90% appear once; the ten largest clones hold less than 9%. The sample comprised blood. The rearrangement joins TRBV13 to TRBJ2-5; the D gene could be TRBD1 or TRBD2 (6 bases each). This receptor was taken from a woman under 30 in good health. The chain's CDR3 is CASRKSLGAYAGQETQYF. CDR3 nucleotide sequence: TGTGCCAGCAGGAAGAGCTTGGGGGCCTACGCGGGGCAAGAGACCCAGTACTTC.